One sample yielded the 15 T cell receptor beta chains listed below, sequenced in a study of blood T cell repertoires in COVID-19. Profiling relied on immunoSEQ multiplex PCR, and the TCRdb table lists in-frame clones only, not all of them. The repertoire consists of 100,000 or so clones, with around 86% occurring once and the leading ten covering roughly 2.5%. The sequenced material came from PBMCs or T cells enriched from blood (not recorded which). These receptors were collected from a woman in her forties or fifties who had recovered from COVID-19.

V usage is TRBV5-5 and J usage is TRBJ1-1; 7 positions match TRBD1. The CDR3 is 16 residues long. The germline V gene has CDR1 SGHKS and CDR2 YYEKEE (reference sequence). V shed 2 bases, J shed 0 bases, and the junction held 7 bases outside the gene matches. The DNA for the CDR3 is TGTGCCAGCAGCTTAGGGGGCGCGTCCTTGAACACTGAAGCTTTCTTT. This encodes CASSLGGASLNTEAFF.

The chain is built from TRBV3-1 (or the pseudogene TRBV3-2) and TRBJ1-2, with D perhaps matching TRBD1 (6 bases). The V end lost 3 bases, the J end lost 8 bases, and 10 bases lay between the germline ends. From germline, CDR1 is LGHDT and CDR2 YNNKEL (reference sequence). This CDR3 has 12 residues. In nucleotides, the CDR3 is TGTGCCAGCAGCCAGGGGGCCGGGGGCTACACCTTC. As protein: CASSQGAGGYTF.

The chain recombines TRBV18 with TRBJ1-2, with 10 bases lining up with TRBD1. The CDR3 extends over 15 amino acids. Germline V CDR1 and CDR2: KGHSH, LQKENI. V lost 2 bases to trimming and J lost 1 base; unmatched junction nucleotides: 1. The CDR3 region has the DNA TGTGCCAGCTCACCAGGACAGGGGGGTAACTATGGCTACACCTTC. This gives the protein CASSPGQGGNYGYTF.

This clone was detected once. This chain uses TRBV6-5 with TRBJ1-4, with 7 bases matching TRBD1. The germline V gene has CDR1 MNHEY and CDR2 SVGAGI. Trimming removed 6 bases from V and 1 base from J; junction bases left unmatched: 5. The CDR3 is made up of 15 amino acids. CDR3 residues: CASRNRQGTNEKLFF. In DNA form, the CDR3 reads TGTGCCAGCAGGAATCGACAGGGAACTAATGAAAAACTGTTTTTT.

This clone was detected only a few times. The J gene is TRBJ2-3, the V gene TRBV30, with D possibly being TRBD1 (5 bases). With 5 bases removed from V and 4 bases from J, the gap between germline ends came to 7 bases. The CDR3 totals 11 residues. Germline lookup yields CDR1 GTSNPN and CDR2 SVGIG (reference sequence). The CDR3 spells CAWGRADTQYF. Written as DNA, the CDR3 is TGTGCCTGGGGCAGGGCAGATACGCAGTATTTT.

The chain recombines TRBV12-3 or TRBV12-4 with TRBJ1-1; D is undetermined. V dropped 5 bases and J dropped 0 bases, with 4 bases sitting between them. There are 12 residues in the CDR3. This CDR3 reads CASSPLNTEAFF. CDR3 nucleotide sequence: TGTGCCAGCAGTCCTCTGAACACTGAAGCTTTCTTT.

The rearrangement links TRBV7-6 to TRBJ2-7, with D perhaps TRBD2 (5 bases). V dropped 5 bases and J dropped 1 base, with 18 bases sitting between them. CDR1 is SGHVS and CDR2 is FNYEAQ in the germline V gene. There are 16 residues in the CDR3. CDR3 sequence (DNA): TGTGCCAGCAGCCCTCTAGAGGGTCCCAATTCCTACGAGCAGTACTTC. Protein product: CASSPLEGPNSYEQYF.

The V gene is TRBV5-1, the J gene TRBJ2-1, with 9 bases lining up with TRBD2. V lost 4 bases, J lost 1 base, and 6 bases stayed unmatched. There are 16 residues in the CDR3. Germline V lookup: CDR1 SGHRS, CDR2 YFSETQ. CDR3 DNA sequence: TGCGCCAGCAGCCTTCTGGCGGGAGGGTCCTACAATGAGCAGTTCTTC. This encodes CASSLLAGGSYNEQFF.

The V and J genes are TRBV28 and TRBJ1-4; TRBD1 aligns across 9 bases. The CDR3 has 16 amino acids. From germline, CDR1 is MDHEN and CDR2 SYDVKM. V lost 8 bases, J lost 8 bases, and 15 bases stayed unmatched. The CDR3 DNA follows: TGTGCCAGCCACGAATTACGGGACAGGGCCCTGGAAAAACTGTTTTTT. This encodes CASHELRDRALEKLFF.

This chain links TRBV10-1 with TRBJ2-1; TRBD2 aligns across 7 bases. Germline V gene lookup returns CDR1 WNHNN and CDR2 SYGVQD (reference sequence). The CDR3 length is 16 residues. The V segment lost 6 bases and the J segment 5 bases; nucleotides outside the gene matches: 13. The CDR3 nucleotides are TGCGCCAGCAGCCCTGGGGCGGGAGATTGGGACAATGAGCAGTTCTTC. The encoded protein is CASSPGAGDWDNEQFF.

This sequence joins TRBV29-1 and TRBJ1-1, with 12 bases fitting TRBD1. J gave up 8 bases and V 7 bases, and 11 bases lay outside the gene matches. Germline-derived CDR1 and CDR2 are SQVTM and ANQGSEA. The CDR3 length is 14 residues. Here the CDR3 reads CSAMYTGTGGEAFF. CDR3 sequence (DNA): TGCAGCGCCATGTATACCGGGACAGGGGGCGAAGCTTTCTTT.

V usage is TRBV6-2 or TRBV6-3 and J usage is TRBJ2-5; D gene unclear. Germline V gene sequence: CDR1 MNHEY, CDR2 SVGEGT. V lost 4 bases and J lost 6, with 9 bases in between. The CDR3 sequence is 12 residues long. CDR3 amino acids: CASSSGSQTQYF. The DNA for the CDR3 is TGTGCCAGCAGTTCCGGGTCCCAGACCCAGTACTTC.

CDR3 residues: CASSSSTGVNTEAFF. The DNA for the CDR3 is TGTGCCAGCAGTAGCTCGACAGGGGTGAACACTGAAGCTTTCTTT. This chain joins TRBV6-5 and TRBJ1-1; 8 positions agree with TRBD1. This CDR3 has 15 amino acids. Germline trimming cut 5 bases from V and 0 bases from J; bases unmatched to any gene: 5. Germline lookup yields CDR1 MNHEY and CDR2 SVGAGI.

CDR3 nucleotides: TGTGCCAGCTCAAAACAGGGTGGTAGCAATCAGCCCCAGCATTTT. It encodes CASSKQGGSNQPQHF. The chain has TRBV18 and TRBJ1-5; D is possibly TRBD1 (6 bases). This CDR3 is 15 amino acids long. The germline gives CDR1 KGHSH, CDR2 LQKENI. Trimming cost V 5 bases and J 0 bases, with 11 bases left between them.

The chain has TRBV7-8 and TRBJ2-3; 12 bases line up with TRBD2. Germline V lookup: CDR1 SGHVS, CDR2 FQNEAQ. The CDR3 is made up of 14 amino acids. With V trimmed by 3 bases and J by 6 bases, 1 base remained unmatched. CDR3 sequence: CASSFTSGGDTQYF. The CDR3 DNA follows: TGTGCCAGCAGCTTTACTAGCGGGGGGGATACGCAGTATTTT.